One and the same sample provided the 26 T cell receptor beta chains below, sequenced in a study of blood T cell repertoires in COVID-19. Libraries were prepared by immunoSEQ multiplex PCR; TCRdb keeps only in-frame clonotypes and omits some of them. The repertoire holds 300,000 to 350,000 clones, with approximately 90% as singletons. The sequencing sample was made of peripheral blood. These receptors were taken from a man younger than 40 with COVID-19, enrolled during active disease.

For the CDR3, the DNA is TGTGCCAGCAGCGTTGCAGGGACAGCGGGTTACGAGCAGTACTTC. It encodes CASSVAGTAGYEQYF. V and J are TRBV9 and TRBJ2-7; D perhaps matches TRBD1 (7 bases). Germline V gives CDR1 SGDLS, CDR2 YYNGEE. The CDR3 runs 15 residues. The V end was cut by 2 bases, the J end by 4 bases, with 16 bases between.

The rearrangement links TRBV30 to TRBJ2-5; unclear D gene. Germline CDR1 and CDR2: GTSNPN and SVGIG (reference sequence). V was pared by 4 bases and J by 2 bases, with 11 bases between. The CDR3 length is 13 residues. CDR3 DNA: TGTGCCTGGACGGGTCTCGGACAAGAGACCCAGTACTTC. Amino acids: CAWTGLGQETQYF.

This chain connects TRBV5-1 to TRBJ1-3; D ambiguous. Germline loops: CDR1 SGHRS, CDR2 YFSETQ. The CDR3 covers 14 residues. V lost 7 bases and J 0 bases, leaving 11 bases between the germline ends. DNA of the CDR3: TGCGCCAGCGGGAGGGCCGACTCTGGAAACACCATATATTTT. It encodes CASGRADSGNTIYF.

This clone was picked up a small number of times. This chain connects TRBV5-1 to TRBJ1-5; TRBD1 aligns across 9 bases. V was pared by 4 bases and J by 4 bases, with 9 bases of the junction left unmatched. Per germline, CDR1 SGHRS and CDR2 YFSETQ. The CDR3 contains 16 residues. The CDR3 coding sequence is TGCGCCAGCAGCGAGTCCGGGACAGGGTTTAATCAGCCCCAGCATTTT. Its protein product is CASSESGTGFNQPQHF.

The V and J genes are TRBV29-1 and TRBJ2-3; D gene unclear. The CDR3 has 13 residues. Germline V gives CDR1 SQVTM, CDR2 ANQGSEA. V lost 4 bases and J lost 8, with 16 bases in between. This CDR3 reads CSVVSTRYGTQYF. In DNA form, the CDR3 reads TGCAGCGTTGTTAGTACCCGCTATGGTACGCAGTATTTT.

V is TRBV18 and J is TRBJ1-4; maybe TRBD1 (6 bases). V was pared by 5 bases and J by 8 bases, with 18 bases between. CDR3 length: 15 residues. The germline gives CDR1 KGHSH, CDR2 LQKENI. The CDR3 loop reads CASSAGGRYGEKLFF. CDR3 bases: TGTGCCAGCTCAGCGGGGGGCCGATATGGCGAAAAACTGTTTTTT.

CDR3 sequence: CASSLQGVNTEAFF. The CDR3 nucleotides read TGTGCCAGCAGCTTGCAGGGGGTTAACACTGAAGCTTTCTTT. The genes are TRBV11-2 and TRBJ1-1; TRBD1 agrees at 7 bases. Per the germline V gene, CDR1 is SGHAT and CDR2 is FQNNGV. The CDR3 extends over 14 amino acids. V lost 3 bases, J lost 2 bases, and 3 bases stayed unmatched.

CDR3 sequence: CASSRLAGGWKTQYF. CDR3 in DNA: TGTGCCAGCAGTCGCCTAGCGGGAGGTTGGAAGACCCAGTACTTC. The chain uses TRBV11-3 and TRBJ2-5; 11 bases map to TRBD2. CDR1 and CDR2 from the germline V gene are SGHNT and YENEEA. CDR3 length: 15 residues. V trimming: 6 bases; J trimming: 6 bases; junction bases outside the gene matches: 9. Full variable domain (rest looked up from reference TRBV11-3 and TRBJ2-5): EAGVVQSPRYKIIEKKQPVAFWCNPISGHNTLYWYLQNLGQGPELLIRYENEEAVDDSQLPKDRFSAERLKGVDSTLKIQPAELGDSAVYLCASSRLAGGWKTQYFGPGTRLLVL.

The V call is TRBV9, the J call TRBJ2-7, with 8 bases that match TRBD1. The CDR3 totals 16 residues. The germline CDR1 and CDR2 sequences are SGDLS and YYNGEE. The ends lost 0 bases at V and 0 bases at J; junction bases unmatched: 5. The CDR3 region has the DNA TGTGCCAGCAGCGTAGGAGGACAGGGAATCTCCTACGAGCAGTACTTC. Its protein product is CASSVGGQGISYEQYF.

J is TRBJ1-2 and V is TRBV5-6, with D tentatively TRBD1 (6 bases). CDR1 is SGHDT, CDR2 YYEEEE, per germline. This CDR3 comprises 13 residues. The ends were cut back, 1 base at V and 8 bases at J, with 12 bases in the middle. This chain's CDR3 is CASSLLTGNGYTF. As DNA, the CDR3 is TGTGCCAGCAGCTTGCTTACAGGGAACGGCTACACCTTC.

The table lists this clone with a count of one. The chain has TRBV19 and TRBJ1-2, with TRBD1 identical over 10 bases. Germline values: CDR1 LNHDA, CDR2 SQIVND (reference sequence). V was pared by 4 bases and J by 2 bases, with 10 bases of the junction left unmatched. The CDR3 totals 17 residues. In DNA form, the CDR3 reads TGTGCCAGTAGTACAACCGCCTGGACAGGGGGAAACTATGGCTACACCTTC. It specifies CASSTTAWTGGNYGYTF.

The genes are TRBV29-1 and TRBJ2-5, with unresolved D. The germline V and J ends were trimmed by 5 bases and 1 base, with 17 bases remaining between them. Germline-derived CDR1 and CDR2 are SQVTM and ANQGSEA. This CDR3 is built from 15 residues. This chain's CDR3 is CSVIFVSYTQETQYF. Here the CDR3 DNA reads TGCAGCGTTATTTTCGTCTCGTACACCCAAGAGACCCAGTACTTC.

CDR3 nucleotides: TGTGCCAGCAGTCCCCGCCTCCCCAGGGGGCATGAGCAGTTCTTC. Its translation: CASSPRLPRGHEQFF. The V gene is TRBV28, the J gene TRBJ2-1, with TRBD1 matching 8 bases. CDR1 and CDR2 from the germline V gene are MDHEN and SYDVKM. CDR3 length equals 15 residues. The J segment lost 8 bases and the V segment lost 5 bases, leaving 11 bases of the junction unmatched.

The CDR3 coding sequence is TGTGCCAGTAGTCCGGACAGGGCGGGTGACTATGGCTACACCTTC. Its translation is CASSPDRAGDYGYTF. The chain joins TRBV19 to TRBJ1-2, with 8 bases aligning to TRBD1. Per germline, CDR1 LNHDA and CDR2 SQIVND (reference sequence). This CDR3 contains 15 residues. V dropped 5 bases and J dropped 3; count of bases not matched to a gene: 8. Full variable domain (remainder filled in from reference TRBV19 and TRBJ1-2): DGGITQSPKYLFRKEGQNVTLSCEQNLNHDAMYWYRQDPGQGLRLIYYSQIVNDFQKGDIAEGYSVSREKKESFPLTVTSAQKNPTAFYLCASSPDRAGDYGYTFGSGTRLTVV.

The chain recombines TRBV5-6 with TRBJ1-1; D might be TRBD1 (6 bases). The CDR3 contains 15 residues. Deletions cut 2 bases from V and 0 bases from J, with 11 bases between. CDR1 SGHDT and CDR2 YYEEEE come from the germline V gene. The CDR3 region is CASSLNRVLNTEAFF. The CDR3 nucleotides read TGTGCCAGCAGCTTAAACAGGGTTTTGAACACTGAAGCTTTCTTT.

This clone was observed a single time. The DNA of the CDR3 is TGTGCCAGCAGCATGGGACTAGCGGGCGGTAATGAGCAGTTCTTC. This encodes CASSMGLAGGNEQFF. J is TRBJ2-1 and V is TRBV7-7, with 12 bases aligning to TRBD2. From germline, CDR1 is SSHAT and CDR2 FNYEAQ (reference sequence). The CDR3 sequence is 15 residues long. V lost 5 bases to trimming and J lost 7 bases; unmatched junction nucleotides: 6. Supplemented by reference TRBV7-7 and TRBJ2-1, the full variable domain reads GAGVSQSPRYKVTKRGQDVTLRCDPISSHATLYWYQQALGQGPEFLTYFNYEAQPDKSGLPSDRFSAERPEGSISTLTIQRTEQRDSAMYRCASSMGLAGGNEQFFGPGTRLTVL.

The genes are TRBV7-8 and TRBJ2-6; D gene unclear. Germline V gene sequence: CDR1 SGHVS, CDR2 FQNEAQ. Trimming removed 6 bases from V and 4 bases from J, with 10 bases in between. The CDR3 extends over 14 amino acids. CDR3 in amino acids: CASSSGRGANVLTF. The CDR3 DNA sequence: TGTGCCAGCAGTTCTGGTAGAGGGGCCAACGTCCTGACTTTC.

The rearrangement links TRBV10-3 to TRBJ2-1, with TRBD2 identical over 7 bases. Per germline, CDR1 ENHRY and CDR2 SYGVKD. This CDR3 comprises 18 residues. The junction had 13 bases not matched to a gene; V was cut back by 5 bases and J by 0 bases. Written as DNA, the CDR3 is TGTGCCATCAGTACCAACATGGGGAGGGGAAGCTCCTACAATGAGCAGTTCTTC. It yields the protein CAISTNMGRGSSYNEQFF.

The chain combines TRBV6-5 with TRBJ2-3; 7 bases are a match to TRBD2. Germline CDR1 is MNHEY and CDR2 is SVGAGI. The V and J ends lost 9 bases and 4 bases, in that order; junction bases with no gene match: 13. The CDR3 spans 15 residues. CDR3 in DNA: TGTGCCAGTGGACCATCCGCGGGGGTAGCAGATACGCAGTATTTT. Translated: CASGPSAGVADTQYF.

This clone has only a few counts. CDR3 in DNA: TGTGCCAGCAGCCAAGACCTCCCTCCTAGCGGGGGGTATAATGAGCAGTTCTTC. It is translated as CASSQDLPPSGGYNEQFF. The chain employs TRBV4-2 and TRBJ2-1; 11 bases are a match to TRBD2. Trimming took 0 bases from V and 7 from J; bases not matched to a gene: 11. Germline V gene sequence: CDR1 LGHNA, CDR2 YNFKEQ. The CDR3 runs 18 residues.

DNA for the CDR3: TGTGCCAGCAGCTTAGCGATCGGGAGAGATACGCAGTATTTT. Translating it yields CASSLAIGRDTQYF. The rearrangement links TRBV7-9 to TRBJ2-3, with a weak D call TRBD2 (6 bases). The CDR3 spans 14 residues. In germline, CDR1 is SEHNR, CDR2 FQNEAQ (reference sequence). V lost 0 bases, J lost 5 bases, and 9 bases lay in between. Full variable domain (missing parts from reference TRBV7-9 and TRBJ2-3): DTGVSQNPRHKITKRGQNVTFRCDPISEHNRLYWYRQTLGQGPEFLTYFQNEAQLEKSRLLSDRFSAERPKGSFSTLEIQRTEQGDSAMYLCASSLAIGRDTQYFGPGTRLTVL.

The chain combines TRBV7-2 with TRBJ2-7; weak D call: TRBD2 (6 bases). Germline CDR1 SGHTA, CDR2 FQGNSA. With 2 bases removed from V and 7 bases from J, the gap between germline ends came to 15 bases. The length of the CDR3 is 14 residues. CDR3 in DNA: TGTGCCAGCAGCTTACGCCGGGGGTCGGGGGAGCAGTACTTC. Amino acid sequence: CASSLRRGSGEQYF.

The chain employs TRBV9 and TRBJ2-2; 10 bases align to TRBD2. Germline trimming cut 4 bases from V and 6 bases from J; bases unmatched to any gene: 9. The CDR3 is 16 amino acids. Germline V gene sequence: CDR1 SGDLS, CDR2 YYNGEE. The CDR3 sequence is CASSLSSGSPPGELFF. The CDR3 bases are TGTGCCAGCAGCCTATCTAGCGGGAGCCCCCCCGGGGAGCTGTTTTTT. Full variable domain (rest looked up from reference TRBV9 and TRBJ2-2): DSGVTQTPKHLITATGQRVTLRCSPRSGDLSVYWYQQSLDQGLQFLIQYYNGEERAKGNILERFSAQQFPDLHSELNLSSLELGDSALYFCASSLSSGSPPGELFFGEGSRLTVL.

The chain is built from TRBV9 and TRBJ2-1; TRBD2 matches 10 bases. There are 14 residues in the CDR3. J gave up 12 bases and V 5 bases, and 11 bases lay outside the gene matches. CDR1 SGDLS and CDR2 YYNGEE come from the germline V gene. CDR3 amino acids: CASRPDILAGRQFF. The CDR3, as DNA: TGTGCCAGCAGGCCAGATATACTAGCGGGGCGGCAGTTCTTC.

V usage is TRBV3-1 (or the pseudogene TRBV3-2) and J usage is TRBJ2-7; 13 bases match TRBD2. Germline V lookup: CDR1 LGHDT, CDR2 YNNKEL (reference sequence). The V segment lost 4 bases and the J segment 5 bases; nucleotides outside the gene matches: 11. The CDR3 extends over 17 amino acids. The CDR3 loop is CASSPWTSGRGDDEQYF. CDR3 coding DNA: TGTGCCAGCAGCCCATGGACTAGCGGGAGAGGGGACGACGAGCAGTACTTC.

J is TRBJ2-2 and V is TRBV28; unclear D gene. Trimming removed 0 bases from V and 0 bases from J, with 8 bases in between. CDR3 length: 16 amino acids. From germline, CDR1 is MDHEN and CDR2 SYDVKM. The CDR3 here is CASSLWGTANTGELFF. The CDR3 coding sequence is TGTGCCAGCAGTTTATGGGGCACCGCGAACACCGGGGAGCTGTTTTTT.